The 31 T cell receptor beta chains below all came from one sample that was sequenced in a study of OX40 agonist ivuxolimab in advanced cancers. Library preparation used the immunoSEQ multiplex PCR assay. In its TCRdb copy, this immuneACCESS table keeps in-frame sequences only and misses some clones. Where compared with another copy, unresolved V genes explain less than half of these, and the others have no known cause. The table for this sample lists about 69,000 clones; 75% to 90% of them were counted only once. Around 2.7% of the sample is in the top ten clones. Material: CD4+ or CD8+ T cells sorted from blood, obtained in a trial of the OX40 agonist ivuxolimab. Receptors originate from an adult with an advanced solid tumor such as melanoma, head and neck, liver or kidney cancer.

The table lists this clone with a count of one. The chain uses TRBV19 and TRBJ2-1, with TRBD2 matching over 9 bases. Looked up from germline, CDR1 is LNHDA and CDR2 is SQIVND (reference sequence). Losses at the gene ends were 5 bases for V and 0 bases for J; bases not matched to a gene: 8. The CDR3 consists of 17 residues. For the CDR3, the DNA is TGTGCCAGTAGTTTCGATAGCGGGAGACACTCCTACAATGAGCAGTTCTTC. Translation: CASSFDSGRHSYNEQFF. Variable domain in full (rest from reference TRBV19 and TRBJ2-1): DGGITQSPKYLFRKEGQNVTLSCEQNLNHDAMYWYRQDPGQGLRLIYYSQIVNDFQKGDIAEGYSVSREKKESFPLTVTSAQKNPTAFYLCASSFDSGRHSYNEQFFGPGTRLTVL.

The genes are TRBV5-4 and TRBJ2-7; 8 nucleotides agree with TRBD1. Trimming removed 4 bases from V and 5 bases from J; junction bases left unmatched: 8. The CDR3 is 14 residues long. Per the germline V gene, CDR1 is SGHNT and CDR2 is YYREEE (reference sequence). CDR3: CASSRTGRSDEQYF. Here the CDR3 DNA reads TGTGCCAGCAGCCGGACAGGGCGGTCCGACGAGCAGTACTTC.

This clone showed up just a few times. The chain recombines TRBV5-4 with TRBJ1-1, with no clear D. Germline V gives CDR1 SGHNT, CDR2 YYREEE (reference sequence). The CDR3 covers 15 residues. The V end lost 0 bases, the J end lost 4 bases, and 13 bases lay between the germline ends. For the CDR3, the DNA is TGTGCCAGCAGCTTGGCGTCTTCACGGGGCACTGAAGCTTTCTTT. It encodes CASSLASSRGTEAFF.

This chain uses TRBV7-2 with TRBJ2-2; 8 bases agree with TRBD2. This CDR3 has 14 residues. J was trimmed by 7 bases and V by 5 bases; bases with no gene match: 6. The germline V gene encodes CDR1 SGHTA and CDR2 FQGNSA. CDR3 region: CASSRGLEVGELFF. The CDR3 nucleotides are TGTGCCAGCAGCCGGGGACTAGAGGTCGGGGAGCTGTTTTTT. Full variable domain (remainder filled in from reference TRBV7-2 and TRBJ2-2): GAGVSQSPSNKVTEKGKDVELRCDPISGHTALYWYRQSLGQGLEFLIYFQGNSAPDKSGLPSDRFSAERTGGSVSTLTIQRTQQEDSAVYLCASSRGLEVGELFFGEGSRLTVL.

This clone appeared once. V and J are TRBV18 and TRBJ1-5; TRBD1 aligns across 7 bases. The CDR3 consists of 19 residues. V lost 4 bases to trimming and J lost 0 bases; unmatched junction nucleotides: 15. Germline V gene lookup returns CDR1 KGHSH and CDR2 LQKENI. The CDR3 region has the DNA TGTGCCAGCTCACTAAACTCAGGACAGGCGATCTATAGCAATCAGCCCCAGCATTTT. Protein: CASSLNSGQAIYSNQPQHF.

This clone occurred a few times. The J gene is TRBJ2-3, the V gene TRBV5-4; 10 bases align to TRBD2. The V and J ends lost 1 base and 5 bases, in that order; junction bases with no gene match: 7. The germline V gene has CDR1 SGHNT and CDR2 YYREEE (reference sequence). CDR3 length: 16 residues. The CDR3 DNA is TGTGCCAGCAGCTTGCGGAGCGGGGGGGCCATAGATACGCAGTATTTT. Its protein product is CASSLRSGGAIDTQYF.

This chain uses TRBV15 with TRBJ1-6, with TRBD1 matching over 7 bases. The CDR3 consists of 14 residues. The trim removed 3 bases at V and 8 bases at J, leaving 4 bases unmatched. The germline V gene encodes CDR1 LNHNV and CDR2 YYDKDF (reference sequence). CDR3 sequence: CATSSNTGDSPLHF. DNA of the CDR3: TGTGCCACCAGCAGCAATACAGGGGATTCACCCCTCCACTTT. The full variable domain, in which reference TRBV15 and TRBJ1-6 provide the parts outside the CDR3, is DAMVIQNPRYQVTQFGKPVTLSCSQTLNHNVMYWYQQKSSQAPKLLFHYYDKDFNNEADTPDNFQSRRPNTSFCFLDIRSPGLGDTAMYLCATSSNTGDSPLHFGNGTRLTVT.

The chain recombines TRBV7-2 with TRBJ2-3; TRBD2 aligns across 9 bases. This CDR3 is built from 17 residues. Germline CDR1 reads SGHTA; CDR2 reads FQGNSA. V lost 4 bases and J lost 2; bases outside the gene matches: 10. The CDR3 loop is CASSSDGLATLTDTQYF. Written as DNA, the CDR3 is TGTGCCAGCAGCTCAGACGGACTAGCGACCCTCACAGATACGCAGTATTTT.

This chain links TRBV7-2 with TRBJ2-1; D is unclear. The CDR3 has 12 amino acids. Trimming took off 2 bases at V and 10 bases at J, with 9 bases between the two ends. The germline gives CDR1 SGHTA, CDR2 FQGNSA. The CDR3 sequence: CASSLHRGEQFF. The CDR3 DNA reads as TGTGCCAGCAGCTTACATCGTGGGGAGCAGTTCTTC.

The rearrangement links TRBV28 to TRBJ2-1; D possibly corresponds to TRBD1 (6 bases). Germline CDR1 MDHEN, CDR2 SYDVKM. The CDR3 has 15 amino acids. Deletions cut 5 bases from V and 0 bases from J, with 11 bases between. The CDR3 coding sequence is TGTGCCAGCAGTCTCGACAGGAGCTCCTACAATGAGCAGTTCTTC. It encodes CASSLDRSSYNEQFF.

The CDR3 DNA follows: TGTGCCAGCAGTTTATCTAGACAAGAGACCCAGTACTTC. This encodes CASSLSRQETQYF. This chain connects TRBV27 to TRBJ2-5; D remains ambiguous. CDR3 length: 13 amino acids. Germline lookup yields CDR1 MNHEY and CDR2 SMNVEV (reference sequence). V lost 0 bases to trimming and J lost 2 bases, with 4 bases between them.

Note on this clone: Germline is not matched at one junction end, which may reflect a read error. Other DNA variants within this sample encode the same CDR3. Written as DNA, the CDR3 is TGCGCCAGCAGCTTGACAGGACAGGCCTACAATCAGCCCCAGCATTTT. Translated, it gives CASSLTGQAYNQPQHF. This sequence joins TRBV7-9 and TRBJ1-5, with 7 positions matching TRBD1. CDR1 SEHNR and CDR2 FQNEAQ come from the germline V gene (reference sequence). The CDR3 totals 16 residues.

V gene TRBV29-1 combines with J gene TRBJ2-2; 7 bases map to TRBD2. The CDR3 runs 16 residues. The V segment lost 0 bases and the J segment 3 bases; nucleotides outside the gene matches: 7. Looked up from germline, CDR1 is SQVTM and CDR2 is ANQGSEA. Here the CDR3 reads CSVEDREDKDTGELFF. For the CDR3, the DNA is TGCAGCGTTGAAGATCGGGAGGACAAGGACACCGGGGAGCTGTTTTTT.

The rearrangement joins TRBV11-2 to TRBJ2-5, with D hard to call. CDR1 and CDR2 (germline): SGHAT, FQNNGV. This CDR3 is built from 11 residues. Trimming left V 6 bases short and J 2 bases short, with 4 bases between. CDR3 coding DNA: TGTGCCAGCAGACAGCAAGAGACCCAGTACTTC. Its translation is CASRQQETQYF.

This clone was counted between two and nine times. The chain links TRBV5-1 to TRBJ2-3; D remains ambiguous. The CDR3 is made up of 12 amino acids. CDR1 SGHRS and CDR2 YFSETQ come from the germline V gene. V lost 4 bases to trimming and J lost 6 bases, with 9 bases between them. The CDR3 nucleotides are TGCGCCAGCAGCCATGATAGGGATACGCAGTATTTT. It specifies CASSHDRDTQYF.

The V and J genes are TRBV7-2 and TRBJ2-7; D call uncertain. CDR3 length equals 12 residues. In germline, CDR1 is SGHTA, CDR2 FQGNSA. V lost 1 base and J 6 bases, leaving 7 bases between the germline ends. The CDR3 reads CASSLDLSEQYF. The CDR3 bases are TGTGCCAGCAGCTTAGACCTCTCCGAGCAGTACTTC.

Only one count was recorded for this clone. The genes are TRBV6-1 and TRBJ1-1; 7 bases are shared with TRBD1. Trimming cost V 4 bases and J 7 bases; bases outside gene matches: 12. Germline CDR1 is MNHNS and CDR2 is SASEGT. This CDR3 region has 15 residues. The CDR3: CASSATGGYRGEAFF. The DNA of the CDR3 is TGTGCCAGCAGTGCCACGGGAGGTTACAGGGGTGAAGCTTTCTTT.

This clone was observed a single time. The rearrangement joins TRBV5-1 to TRBJ2-5, with 12 positions matching TRBD2. J lost 0 bases, V lost 4 bases, and 4 bases had no gene match. The CDR3 covers 16 residues. Germline V CDR1 and CDR2: SGHRS, YFSETQ. In DNA form, the CDR3 reads TGCGCCAGCAGCCAATGGACTAGCGGGAACCAAGAGACCCAGTACTTC. Its translation: CASSQWTSGNQETQYF.

The chain is built from TRBV5-6 and TRBJ1-1; 9 bases align to TRBD1. V shed 5 bases, J shed 4 bases, and the junction held 12 bases outside the gene matches. The CDR3 consists of 16 residues. Germline CDR1 is SGHDT and CDR2 is YYEEEE. Here the CDR3 DNA reads TGTGCCAGCAGGGAATTAGGACAGGGGAGAGGCACTGAAGCTTTCTTT. This sequence encodes CASRELGQGRGTEAFF. Combining the CDR3 with reference TRBV5-6 and TRBJ1-1 gives the whole variable domain DAGVTQSPTHLIKTRGQQVTLRCSPKSGHDTVSWYQQALGQGPQFIFQYYEEEERQRGNFPDRFSGHQFPNYSSELNVNALLLGDSALYLCASRELGQGRGTEAFFGQGTRLTVV.

This clone was detected only a few times. The chain couples TRBV5-1 to TRBJ1-4; D gene unclear. CDR1 is SGHRS, CDR2 YFSETQ, per germline. The CDR3 is 15 residues long. Trimming removed 7 bases at V and 0 bases at J, with 13 bases between. CDR3 nucleotide sequence: TGCGCCAGCTCCTTTCGTAACCCAACTAATGAAAAACTGTTTTTT. Protein sequence: CASSFRNPTNEKLFF.

This chain joins TRBV14 and TRBJ2-7, with 9 nucleotides matching TRBD2. Germline CDR1 and CDR2: SGHDN and FVKESK. Trimming cost V 1 base and J 5 bases; bases outside gene matches: 15. The CDR3 extends over 18 amino acids. CDR3 nucleotides: TGTGCCAGCAGCCAAGGACTAGCGGCTCTCCACACTAACAACGAGCAGTACTTC. This sequence encodes CASSQGLAALHTNNEQYF. The full variable domain, rest sourced from reference TRBV14 and TRBJ2-7, is EAGVTQFPSHSVIEKGQTVTLRCDPISGHDNLYWYRRVMGKEIKFLLHFVKESKQDESGMPNNRFLAERTGGTYSTLKVQPAELEDSGVYFCASSQGLAALHTNNEQYFGPGTRLTVT.

This chain connects TRBV28 to TRBJ2-5; D uncertain. Per the germline V gene, CDR1 is MDHEN and CDR2 is SYDVKM. This CDR3 spans 14 amino acids. With 5 bases removed from V and 4 bases from J, the gap between germline ends came to 14 bases. The CDR3 spells CASSMTPSRETQYF. DNA of the CDR3: TGTGCCAGCAGTATGACACCCTCCCGAGAGACCCAGTACTTC.

This clone was counted a single time. The chain recombines TRBV19 with TRBJ2-1; possibly TRBD2 for D (6 bases). From germline, CDR1 is LNHDA and CDR2 SQIVND (reference sequence). Deletions cut 6 bases from V and 5 bases from J, with 11 bases between. CDR3 length: 13 residues. The CDR3 DNA is TGTGCCAGTAGCCCGGGACTCCACAATGAGCAGTTCTTC. Translated: CASSPGLHNEQFF. Combining the CDR3 with reference TRBV19 and TRBJ2-1 gives the whole variable domain DGGITQSPKYLFRKEGQNVTLSCEQNLNHDAMYWYRQDPGQGLRLIYYSQIVNDFQKGDIAEGYSVSREKKESFPLTVTSAQKNPTAFYLCASSPGLHNEQFFGPGTRLTVL.

This clone has only one observation. The rearrangement uses TRBV10-3 and TRBJ1-2; no clear D. There are 13 residues in the CDR3. In germline, CDR1 is ENHRY, CDR2 SYGVKD. Trimming left V 0 bases short and J 2 bases short, with 4 bases between. CDR3 protein: CAISESENYGYTF. The CDR3 bases are TGTGCCATCAGTGAGTCAGAGAACTATGGCTACACCTTC.

The chain recombines TRBV6-5 with TRBJ1-2; D is possibly TRBD1 (5 bases). The CDR3 sequence is 14 residues long. The germline V gene has CDR1 MNHEY and CDR2 SVGAGI. Trimming took off 6 bases at V and 5 bases at J, with 16 bases between the two ends. CDR3 in amino acids: CASRPDQGGYGYTF. The CDR3, as DNA: TGTGCCAGCAGACCGGACCAGGGTGGGTATGGCTACACCTTC.

The gene calls are TRBV7-2 and TRBJ2-5; 9 nucleotides agree with TRBD2. The CDR3 is made up of 15 amino acids. Germline loops: CDR1 SGHTA, CDR2 FQGNSA. Trimming took 6 bases from V and 4 from J; bases not matched to a gene: 9. In DNA form, the CDR3 reads TGTGCCAGCAGACTAGGACTAGCGCTTGGAGAGACCCAGTACTTC. Protein sequence: CASRLGLALGETQYF.

V gene TRBV6-6 combines with J gene TRBJ2-5, with D tentatively TRBD1 or TRBD2 (6 bases each). The end of the DNA is better explained by TRBJ2-7, so the J call may be wrong. This CDR3 has 12 amino acids. CDR1 and CDR2 (germline): MNHNY, SVGAGI (reference sequence). As DNA, the CDR3 is TGTGCCAGCAGCCCCCCGGGGGCCGAGCAGTACTTC. Translated, it gives CASSPPGAEQYF.

The chain employs TRBV19 and TRBJ2-2; TRBD2 matches 12 bases. The J segment lost 3 bases and the V segment lost 6 bases, leaving 2 bases of the junction unmatched. Looked up from germline, CDR1 is LNHDA and CDR2 is SQIVND (reference sequence). The CDR3 length is 15 residues. The CDR3 nucleotides are TGTGCCAGTAGCGGACTAGCGGGGTACACCGGGGAGCTGTTTTTT. Its translation is CASSGLAGYTGELFF.

The chain combines TRBV5-1 with TRBJ2-2; weak D call: TRBD2 (6 bases). With 4 bases removed from V and 5 bases from J, the gap between germline ends came to 15 bases. CDR3 length equals 15 residues. Germline values: CDR1 SGHRS, CDR2 YFSETQ. The CDR3 bases are TGCGCCAGCAGCCTACCCAGGGACTCGACCGGGGAGCTGTTTTTT. It yields the protein CASSLPRDSTGELFF.

The CDR3 region is CASSSTTSGSSYNEQFF. DNA for the CDR3: TGTGCCAGCAGCTCAACGACTAGCGGGAGCTCCTACAATGAGCAGTTCTTC. V gene TRBV9 combines with J gene TRBJ2-1; TRBD2 matches at 12 bases. V lost 4 bases and J lost 0; bases outside the gene matches: 5. Germline CDR1 SGDLS, CDR2 YYNGEE. The length of the CDR3 is 17 residues.

J is TRBJ1-6 and V is TRBV7-4; D not certain. Germline values: CDR1 SGHVT, CDR2 SQSDAQ. V shed 5 bases and J shed 9 bases, with 14 bases lying between them. The CDR3 length is 14 residues. CDR3 DNA sequence: TGTGCCAGCAGCGGAGAGCAGAAAACTTCACCCCTCCACTTT. Its translation is CASSGEQKTSPLHF.